This T cell receptor beta chain derives from a study of monozygotic twins with inflammatory bowel disease. Isolation of total RNA was performed on whole blood, with no prior T cell sorting. CDR1 and CDR2 from the germline V gene are SGHRS and YFSETQ. The CDR3 is 13 amino acids. TCRdb re-called the 5' RACE reads and catalogs CDR3 proteins one per entry, DNA excluded. The sample's table shows 200,000 to 250,000 distinct CDR3 sequences. The clonotype originates from a human donor with ulcerative colitis or Crohn's disease, or a healthy co-twin of an affected twin (not recorded which). The V call is TRBV5-1, the J call TRBJ1-1. Sequencing used blood. This chain's CDR3 is CASTSDTNTEAFF.